Presented here are 8 T cell receptor beta chains from one specimen sequenced in a study of radiation and T cells in renal cell carcinoma. Time point indicated: blood 4 weeks post-SBRT, at nephrectomy. The treatment denotes: 15 Gy SBRT to primary tumor, nephrectomy 4 weeks later. The table came from immunoSEQ multiplex PCR; TCRdb's copy has only in-frame clones and leaves some out. The sample lists about 76,000 clones, 80% to 90% seen once, with nearly 6% in the top ten. Source: blood, taken from a patient whose treatment included radiotherapy and nephrectomy. The receptor source for this set is a woman aged 70-85 years with renal cell carcinoma.

This sequence joins TRBV30 and TRBJ1-2; possible D gene TRBD1, 6 bases. Germline V gene lookup returns CDR1 GTSNPN and CDR2 SVGIG (reference sequence). V lost 0 bases and J lost 4, with 15 bases in between. The length of the CDR3 is 15 residues. CDR3 sequence (DNA): TGTGCCTGGAGTGTTAGAGGGGGGACCGTCTATGGCTACACCTTC. Its translation is CAWSVRGGTVYGYTF.

In its sample, this clone was seen once. This sequence joins TRBV11-2 and TRBJ2-3, with 8 bases fitting TRBD1. V shed 1 base and J 14 bases; nucleotides not matched to a gene: 5. The CDR3 has 12 amino acids. The V gene's germline CDR1 is SGHAT and CDR2 FQNNGV. The CDR3 bases are TGTGCCAGCAGCTTAGCTGGACAGGGAGGGTATTTT. Its protein product is CASSLAGQGGYF.

CDR3 loop: CASSSGAGQGTGAEAFF. Written as DNA, the CDR3 is TGTGCCAGCAGCTCGGGCGCGGGACAGGGAACGGGGGCTGAAGCTTTCTTT. The J gene is TRBJ1-1, the V gene TRBV9, with 9 bases matching TRBD1. CDR1 and CDR2 (germline): SGDLS, YYNGEE. This CDR3 spans 17 amino acids. With V trimmed by 4 bases and J by 6 bases, 16 bases remained unmatched.

V and J are TRBV7-2 and TRBJ2-6, with D unresolved. V gave up 1 base and J gave up 0 bases, with 7 bases separating them. This CDR3 is 16 amino acids long. Germline loops: CDR1 SGHTA, CDR2 FQGNSA. CDR3 nucleotide sequence: TGTGCCAGCAGCTTAGGATTAGGCTCTGGGGCCAACGTCCTGACTTTC. This translates into CASSLGLGSGANVLTF. The full variable domain, in which reference TRBV7-2 and TRBJ2-6 provide the parts outside the CDR3, is GAGVSQSPSNKVTEKGKDVELRCDPISGHTALYWYRQSLGQGLEFLIYFQGNSAPDKSGLPSDRFSAERTGGSVSTLTIQRTQQEDSAVYLCASSLGLGSGANVLTFGAGSRLTVL.

This rearrangement joins TRBV4-3 to TRBJ2-2, with unresolved D. Per the germline V gene, CDR1 is LGHNA and CDR2 is YSLEER. The V end was cut by 0 bases, the J end by 3 bases, with 8 bases between. This CDR3 has 15 amino acids. CDR3 nucleotides: TGCGCCAGCAGCCAAGATTTCCGAGACACCGGGGAGCTGTTTTTT. Residues: CASSQDFRDTGELFF.

The chain joins TRBV18 to TRBJ2-1; D unclear. Germline-derived CDR1 and CDR2 are KGHSH and LQKENI. The CDR3 has 14 amino acids. The V end lost 3 bases, the J end lost 2 bases, and 8 bases lay between the germline ends. This chain's CDR3 is CASSPPSAYNEQFF. Written as DNA, the CDR3 is TGTGCCAGCTCACCTCCGAGTGCCTACAATGAGCAGTTCTTC.

The V and J genes are TRBV10-3 and TRBJ2-7, with D perhaps TRBD1 or TRBD2 (6 bases each). This CDR3 is built from 12 residues. With 10 bases removed from V and 7 bases from J, the gap between germline ends came to 17 bases. Germline CDR1 ENHRY, CDR2 SYGVKD. The DNA for the CDR3 is TGTGCCACCTCTTCGGGGGCGAGTGAGCAGTACTTC. This encodes CATSSGASEQYF.

The rearrangement joins TRBV5-6 to TRBJ2-2, with 7 bases that match TRBD1. V shed 6 bases, J shed 4 bases, and the junction held 12 bases outside the gene matches. CDR1 and CDR2 from the germline V gene are SGHDT and YYEEEE. This CDR3 spans 16 amino acids. The CDR3 nucleotides are TGTGCCAGCACACTGAGACAGGGAGTAAGCACCGGGGAGCTGTTTTTT. Amino acids: CASTLRQGVSTGELFF.